This TCR beta chain originates from a study of blood T cell repertoires in COVID-19. At the level of the study: Collection of acute and convalescent COVID-19 samples took place in the United States, Italy and Spain.

V lost 4 bases, J lost 3 bases, and 19 bases lay in between. The CDR3 is 16 amino acids. From germline, CDR1 is SGHVS and CDR2 FNYEAQ. Authors' methods: Amplifying reference gene primers gave estimates of nucleated cell counts. Data came from immunoSEQ multiplex PCR; TCRdb stores just in-frame clones and leaves some out. Clone size and the V and J calls come from that table; the DNA yielded D and trimming. The repertoire holds about 370,000 clones, with around 91% as singletons. This TCR derives from a man between 18 and 35 years old with active or convalescent COVID-19. Sequencing was performed on peripheral blood. The J gene is TRBJ2-7, the V gene TRBV7-6; tentatively, D is TRBD2 (7 bases). CDR3 DNA: TGTGCCAGCAGCTCCGACGGCGGGGGCGCCTACTACGAGCAGTACTTC. Encoded protein: CASSSDGGGAYYEQYF. Full variable domain (outside the CDR3, taken from reference TRBV7-6 and TRBJ2-7): GAGVSQSPRYKVTKRGQDVALRCDPISGHVSLYWYRQALGQGPEFLTYFNYEAQQDKSGLPNDRFSAERPEGSISTLTIQRTEQRDSAMYRCASSSDGGGAYYEQYFGPGTRLTVT.